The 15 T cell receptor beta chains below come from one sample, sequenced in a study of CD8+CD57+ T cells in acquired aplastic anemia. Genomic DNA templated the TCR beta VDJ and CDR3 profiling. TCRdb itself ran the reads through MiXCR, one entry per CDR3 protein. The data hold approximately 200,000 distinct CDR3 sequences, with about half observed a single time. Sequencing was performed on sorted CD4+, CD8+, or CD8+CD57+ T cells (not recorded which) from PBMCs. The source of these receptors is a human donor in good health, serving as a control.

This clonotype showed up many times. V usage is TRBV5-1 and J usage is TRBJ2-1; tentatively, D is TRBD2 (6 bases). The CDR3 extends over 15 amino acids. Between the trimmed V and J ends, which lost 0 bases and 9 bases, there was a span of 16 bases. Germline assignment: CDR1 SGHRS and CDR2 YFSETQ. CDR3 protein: CASSLVGGSPGEQFF. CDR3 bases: TGCGCCAGCAGCTTGGTCGGGGGAAGCCCCGGTGAGCAGTTCTTC. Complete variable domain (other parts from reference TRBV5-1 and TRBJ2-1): KAGVTQTPRYLIKTRGQQVTLSCSPISGHRSVSWYQQTPGQGLQFLFEYFSETQRNKGNFPGRFSGRQFSNSRSEMNVSTLELGDSALYLCASSLVGGSPGEQFFGPGTRLTVL.

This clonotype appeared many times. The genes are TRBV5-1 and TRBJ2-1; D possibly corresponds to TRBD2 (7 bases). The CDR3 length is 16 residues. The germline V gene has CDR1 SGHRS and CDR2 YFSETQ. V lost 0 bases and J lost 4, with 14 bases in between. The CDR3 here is CASSLAGGGPYNEQFF. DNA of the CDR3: TGCGCCAGCAGCTTGGCCGGCGGGGGCCCATACAATGAGCAGTTCTTC. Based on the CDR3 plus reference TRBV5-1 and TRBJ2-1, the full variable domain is KAGVTQTPRYLIKTRGQQVTLSCSPISGHRSVSWYQQTPGQGLQFLFEYFSETQRNKGNFPGRFSGRQFSNSRSEMNVSTLELGDSALYLCASSLAGGGPYNEQFFGPGTRLTVL.

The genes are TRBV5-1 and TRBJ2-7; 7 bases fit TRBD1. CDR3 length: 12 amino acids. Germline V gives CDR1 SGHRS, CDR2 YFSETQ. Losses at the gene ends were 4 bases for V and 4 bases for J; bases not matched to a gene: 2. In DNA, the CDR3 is TGCGCCAGCAGCAAACAGGGGTACGAGCAGTACTTC. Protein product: CASSKQGYEQYF.

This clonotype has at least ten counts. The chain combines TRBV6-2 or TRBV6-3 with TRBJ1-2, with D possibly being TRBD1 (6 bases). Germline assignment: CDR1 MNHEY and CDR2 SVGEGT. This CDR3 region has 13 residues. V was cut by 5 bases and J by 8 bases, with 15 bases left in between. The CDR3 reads CASSIQGVNGYTF. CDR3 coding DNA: TGTGCCAGCAGTATACAGGGAGTTAACGGCTACACCTTC.

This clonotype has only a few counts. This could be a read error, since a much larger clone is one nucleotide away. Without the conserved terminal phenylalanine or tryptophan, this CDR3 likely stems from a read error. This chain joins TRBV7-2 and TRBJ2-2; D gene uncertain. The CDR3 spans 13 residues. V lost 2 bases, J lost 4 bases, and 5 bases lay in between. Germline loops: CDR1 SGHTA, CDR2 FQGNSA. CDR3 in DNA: TGTGCCAGCAGCTTACTGCCCACCGGGGAGCTGTTTCTT. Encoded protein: CASSLLPTGELFL.

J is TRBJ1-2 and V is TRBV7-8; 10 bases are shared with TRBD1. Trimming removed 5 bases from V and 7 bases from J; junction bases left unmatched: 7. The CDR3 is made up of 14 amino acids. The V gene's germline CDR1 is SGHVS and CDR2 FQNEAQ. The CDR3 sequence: CASSPSGTGVGYTF. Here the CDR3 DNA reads TGTGCCAGCAGCCCCTCCGGGACAGGGGTTGGCTACACCTTC. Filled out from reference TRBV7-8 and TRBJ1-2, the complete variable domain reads GAGVSQSPRYKVAKRGQDVALRCDPISGHVSLFWYQQALGQGPEFLTYFQNEAQLDKSGLPSDRFFAERPEGSVSTLKIQRTQQEDSAVYLCASSPSGTGVGYTFGSGTRLTVV.

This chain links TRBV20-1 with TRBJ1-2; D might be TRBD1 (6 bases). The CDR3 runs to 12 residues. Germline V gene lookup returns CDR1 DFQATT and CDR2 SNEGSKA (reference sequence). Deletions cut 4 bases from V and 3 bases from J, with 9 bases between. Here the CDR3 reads CSANREDYGYTF. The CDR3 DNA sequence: TGCAGTGCTAACAGGGAGGACTATGGCTACACCTTC.

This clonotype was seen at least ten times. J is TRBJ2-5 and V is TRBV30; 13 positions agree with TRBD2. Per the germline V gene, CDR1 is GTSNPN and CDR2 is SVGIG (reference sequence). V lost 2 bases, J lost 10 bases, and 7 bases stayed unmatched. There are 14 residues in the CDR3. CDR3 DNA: TGTGCCTGGAGTCCCTCTGGACTAGCGGGGGACCAGTACTTC. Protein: CAWSPSGLAGDQYF.

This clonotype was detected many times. CDR3 sequence (DNA): TGTGCCAGCAGTACAGCCGGGGAGCTGTTTTTT. Translation gives CASSTAGELFF. The J gene is TRBJ2-2, the V gene TRBV6-4, with D unresolved. CDR3 length: 11 residues. Germline CDR1 MRHNA, CDR2 SNTAGT. V was cut by 5 bases and J by 6 bases, with 4 bases left in between.

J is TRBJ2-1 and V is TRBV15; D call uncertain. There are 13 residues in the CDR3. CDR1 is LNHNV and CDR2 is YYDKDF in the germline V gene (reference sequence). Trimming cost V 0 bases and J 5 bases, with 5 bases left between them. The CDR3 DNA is TGTGCCACCAGCAGAGATCAAAACAATGAGCAGTTCTTC. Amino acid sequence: CATSRDQNNEQFF.

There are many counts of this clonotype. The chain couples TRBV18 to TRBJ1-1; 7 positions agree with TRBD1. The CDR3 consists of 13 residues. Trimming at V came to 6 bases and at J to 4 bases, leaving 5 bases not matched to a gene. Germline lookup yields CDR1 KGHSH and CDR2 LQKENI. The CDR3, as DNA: TGTGCCAGCTCTCGACAGGGAGGCACTGAAGCTTTCTTT. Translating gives CASSRQGGTEAFF.

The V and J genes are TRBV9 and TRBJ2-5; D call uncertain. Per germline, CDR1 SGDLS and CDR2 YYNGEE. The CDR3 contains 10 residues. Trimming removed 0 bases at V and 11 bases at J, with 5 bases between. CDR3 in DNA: TGTGCCAGCAGCGTAGCCCTACAGTACTTC. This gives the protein CASSVALQYF.

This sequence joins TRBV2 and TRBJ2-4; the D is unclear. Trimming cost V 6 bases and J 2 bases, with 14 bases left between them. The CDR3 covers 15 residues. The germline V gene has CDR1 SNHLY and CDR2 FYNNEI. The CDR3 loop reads CASRAFSESKNIQYF. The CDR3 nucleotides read TGTGCCAGCAGAGCGTTCTCGGAATCCAAAAACATTCAGTACTTC.

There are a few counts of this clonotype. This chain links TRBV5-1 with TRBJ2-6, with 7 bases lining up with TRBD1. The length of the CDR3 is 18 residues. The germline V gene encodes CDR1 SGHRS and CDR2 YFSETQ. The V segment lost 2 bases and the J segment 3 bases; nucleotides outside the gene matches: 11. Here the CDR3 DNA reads TGCGCCAGCAGCTTAGTAGAGGGGGCAGGTTATGGGGCCAACGTCCTGACTTTC. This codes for CASSLVEGAGYGANVLTF.

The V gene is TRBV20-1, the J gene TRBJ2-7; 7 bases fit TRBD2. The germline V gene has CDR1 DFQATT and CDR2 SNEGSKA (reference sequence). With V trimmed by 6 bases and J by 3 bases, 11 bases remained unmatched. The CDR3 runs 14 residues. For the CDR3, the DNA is TGCAGTGCGTCCTTTTCCAGCGGGGACTACGAGCAGTACTTC. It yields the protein CSASFSSGDYEQYF.